The 14 T cell receptor beta chains below come from one sample, sequenced in a study of blood T cell repertoires in COVID-19. The protocol was immunoSEQ multiplex PCR, while the TCRdb copy is restricted to in-frame clones and leaves out a portion. The repertoire has roughly 40,000 clones, 73% of them found once; the top ten carry around 59%. Sequencing input: peripheral blood. The receptors come from an elderly man with acute or convalescent COVID-19.

The rearrangement joins TRBV4-1 to TRBJ2-7; 10 nucleotides align to TRBD2. The CDR3 consists of 16 residues. Germline trimming cut 2 bases from V and 2 bases from J; bases unmatched to any gene: 6. From germline, CDR1 is MGHRA and CDR2 YSYEKL. The CDR3 loop reads CASSQTTAGGTYEQYF. The CDR3 DNA sequence: TGCGCCAGCAGCCAAACCACAGCGGGAGGGACCTACGAGCAGTACTTC.

This chain links TRBV28 with TRBJ2-7; a weak D match, TRBD2 (5 bases). Germline values: CDR1 MDHEN, CDR2 SYDVKM. CDR3 size: 14 residues. Deletions cut 11 bases from V and 3 bases from J, with 20 bases between. The CDR3: CAARGILGIYEQYF. CDR3 coding DNA: TGTGCCGCCCGGGGTATACTTGGGATCTACGAGCAGTACTTC.

DNA for the CDR3: TGCGCCAGCAGCCAGACCGGACAGGGTTTGTTTTCTGGGGCCAACGTCCTGACTTTC. The encoded protein is CASSQTGQGLFSGANVLTF. V gene TRBV4-3 combines with J gene TRBJ2-6; 8 bases line up with TRBD1. CDR3 length: 19 amino acids. CDR1 is LGHNA, CDR2 YSLEER, per germline. V gave up 3 bases and J gave up 1 base; unmatched junction bases: 11.

This clone appeared a few times. The chain uses TRBV7-2 and TRBJ2-7; 7 bases map to TRBD1. Trimming removed 5 bases from V and 2 bases from J; junction bases left unmatched: 9. Germline V lookup: CDR1 SGHTA, CDR2 FQGNSA. The CDR3 consists of 15 residues. CDR3 in amino acids: CASSGQVGGTYEQYF. CDR3 sequence (DNA): TGTGCCAGCAGCGGACAGGTAGGGGGAACCTACGAGCAGTACTTC.

The rearrangement links TRBV4-2 to TRBJ2-3; D ambiguous. The CDR3 runs 15 residues. The germline V gene encodes CDR1 LGHNA and CDR2 YNFKEQ. V lost 6 bases and J 2 bases, leaving 15 bases between the germline ends. This CDR3 reads CASSRLDSSTDTQYF. The DNA for the CDR3 is TGTGCCAGCAGTAGACTGGATAGCTCCACAGATACGCAGTATTTT.

This rearrangement joins TRBV24-1 to TRBJ2-1; D is unresolved. From germline, CDR1 is KGHDR and CDR2 SFDVKD. The V end lost 4 bases, the J end lost 4 bases, and 4 bases lay between the germline ends. The CDR3 runs 12 residues. CDR3 in amino acids: CATSDTYNEQFF. CDR3 nucleotides: TGTGCCACCAGTGACACATACAATGAGCAGTTCTTC.

The chain combines TRBV5-4 with TRBJ2-6; a possible D gene is TRBD1 (6 bases). The CDR3 sequence is 16 residues long. Germline values: CDR1 SGHNT, CDR2 YYREEE (reference sequence). Trimming pared 4 bases from V and 1 base from J, leaving 12 bases between. For the CDR3, the DNA is TGTGCCAGCAGCCTAGGGGGATTATCTGGGGCCAACGTCCTGACTTTC. Translated, it gives CASSLGGLSGANVLTF.

The V gene is TRBV5-4, the J gene TRBJ1-2, with a weak D call TRBD1 (6 bases). Looked up from germline, CDR1 is SGHNT and CDR2 is YYREEE (reference sequence). Deletions cut 5 bases from V and 4 bases from J, with 15 bases between. The CDR3 is made up of 14 amino acids. CDR3 sequence reads: CASRDGQSPYGYTF. The CDR3 DNA reads as TGTGCCAGCAGGGATGGACAGAGCCCCTATGGCTACACCTTC.

The gene calls are TRBV7-8 and TRBJ2-1; possible D gene TRBD1, 5 bases. Germline V CDR1 and CDR2: SGHVS, FQNEAQ. The CDR3 covers 17 residues. Trimming removed 1 base from V and 7 bases from J, with 20 bases in between. In DNA, the CDR3 is TGTGCCAGCAGCTTAGGGCCAGCCCTACAGGCTGCGAATGAGCAGTTCTTC. This sequence encodes CASSLGPALQAANEQFF.

J is TRBJ2-2 and V is TRBV27; 8 nucleotides align to TRBD2. The germline gives CDR1 MNHEY, CDR2 SMNVEV (reference sequence). The CDR3 has 15 residues. V was pared by 1 base and J by 7 bases, with 5 bases of the junction left unmatched. In DNA form, the CDR3 reads TGTGCCAGCAGTTTATTTTCGGGGGGGATCGGGGAGCTGTTTTTT. Translating gives CASSLFSGGIGELFF.

This rearrangement joins TRBV10-2 to TRBJ2-3; 11 bases fit TRBD2. Trimming took 6 bases from V and 4 from J; bases not matched to a gene: 9. This CDR3 contains 16 residues. Looked up from germline, CDR1 is WSHSY and CDR2 is SAAADI. CDR3 region: CASSLTSGTPPDTQYF. CDR3 bases: TGCGCCAGCAGCCTGACTAGCGGGACCCCCCCAGATACGCAGTATTTT.

The V gene is TRBV28, the J gene TRBJ2-5; 8 positions match TRBD1. The germline V gene has CDR1 MDHEN and CDR2 SYDVKM. With V trimmed by 5 bases and J by 4 bases, 6 bases remained unmatched. The CDR3 is 14 residues long. CDR3: CASSPGQGLETQYF. In DNA, the CDR3 is TGTGCCAGCAGTCCCGGACAGGGACTAGAGACCCAGTACTTC.

The count of this clone is one. V usage is TRBV30 and J usage is TRBJ1-6; D might be TRBD1 (6 bases). Germline CDR1 GTSNPN, CDR2 SVGIG (reference sequence). Trimming shortened V by 1 base and J by 6 bases, and 7 bases separated the two germline ends. The CDR3 consists of 13 residues. The chain's CDR3 is CAWSEDSNSPLHF. The CDR3 nucleotides read TGTGCCTGGAGTGAGGACAGTAATTCACCCCTCCACTTT.

The V gene is TRBV9, the J gene TRBJ1-6, with TRBD1 matching 9 bases. This CDR3 is built from 16 residues. J lost 7 bases, V lost 3 bases, and 8 bases had no gene match. Germline V gives CDR1 SGDLS, CDR2 YYNGEE. Here the CDR3 reads CASSAQQGALNSPLHF. CDR3 in DNA: TGTGCCAGCAGCGCCCAACAGGGGGCTTTAAATTCACCCCTCCACTTT.